This entry features one TCR beta chain sequence. This entry is derived from a study of CD4 T cell repertoires in COVID-19. Study-wide context: Relabeled CFSE-low cells, IL-2-expanded for roughly ten days, met spikes from other coronaviruses.

Assay used: immunoSEQ multiplex PCR; TCRdb lists only in-frame clones, some missing. The data hold about 75,000 clones, with approximately 83% observed a single time. V was clipped by 1 base and J by 4 bases; unmatched bases: 9. Germline V lookup: CDR1 SGHTA, CDR2 FQGNSA. This CDR3 is built from 18 residues. The origin of this receptor is a human donor who had COVID-19. The chain is built from TRBV7-2 and TRBJ2-1; 11 nucleotides agree with TRBD2. The sequenced sample was CD4+ T cells from peripheral blood, obtained after recovery from COVID-19. CDR3 sequence reads: CASSLGAPGTSGYNEQFF. CDR3 nucleotide sequence: TGTGCCAGCAGCTTAGGGGCCCCTGGGACTAGCGGATACAATGAGCAGTTCTTC.